This T cell receptor (beta chain) was documented in a study of T-cell reconstitution after alpha-beta-depleted transplantation in children. Unique molecular identifiers were built into the TCRbeta library. MiXCR was run by TCRdb on the PCR reads, yielding one entry per CDR3 protein. The sample consists of about 640,000 distinct CDR3 sequences, 10% to 15% of them appearing once. Study observations and caveats: Some patients owed their high day-60 TCRbeta diversity to surviving recipient T cells and thymic progenitors. Reportedly, roughly two months post-transplant, alpha-beta T cells arose from several hundred expanded graft clones. A year had passed since transplant, and T-cell counts and diversity by then came mostly from newly produced T cells.

Germline CDR1 DFQATT, CDR2 SNEGSKA (reference sequence). Unmatched junction bases numbered 11, after V lost 3 bases and J lost 5 bases. The CDR3 extends over 17 amino acids. This clonotype was detected ten times or more. Its specificity is not known. The rearrangement uses TRBV20-1 and TRBJ2-3; TRBD2 agrees at 13 bases. The sequences come from PBMCs, mostly from graft donor cells, collected 360 days after TCRalphabeta/CD19-depleted stem cell transplant. The origin of this receptor is a male patient younger than 18 who had a stem cell transplant for acute myeloid leukemia, so the T cells may come from the graft donor. The DNA for the CDR3 is TGCAGTGCTAGCCCCGGACTAGCGGGAGCCGGGGGAGATACGCAGTATTTT. This gives the protein CSASPGLAGAGGDTQYF.